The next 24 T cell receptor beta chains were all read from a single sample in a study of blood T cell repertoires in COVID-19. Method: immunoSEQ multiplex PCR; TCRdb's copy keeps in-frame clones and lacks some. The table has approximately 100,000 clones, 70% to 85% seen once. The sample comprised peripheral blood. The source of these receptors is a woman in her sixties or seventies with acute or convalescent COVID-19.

In DNA, the CDR3 is TGTGCCATCAGTGAGTACCAGGATATCTCCGAAAAACTGTTTTTT. It yields the protein CAISEYQDISEKLFF. The chain is built from TRBV10-3 and TRBJ1-4, with D unresolved. The germline V and J ends were trimmed by 1 base and 8 bases, with 14 bases remaining between them. The CDR3 sequence is 15 residues long. CDR1 is ENHRY, CDR2 SYGVKD, per germline.

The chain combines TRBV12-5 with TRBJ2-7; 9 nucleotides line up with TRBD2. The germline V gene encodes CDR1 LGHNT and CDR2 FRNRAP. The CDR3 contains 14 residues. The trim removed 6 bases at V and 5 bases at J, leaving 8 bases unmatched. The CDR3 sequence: CASGMAGGPNEQYF. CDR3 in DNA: TGTGCTAGTGGAATGGCGGGGGGGCCCAACGAGCAGTACTTC.

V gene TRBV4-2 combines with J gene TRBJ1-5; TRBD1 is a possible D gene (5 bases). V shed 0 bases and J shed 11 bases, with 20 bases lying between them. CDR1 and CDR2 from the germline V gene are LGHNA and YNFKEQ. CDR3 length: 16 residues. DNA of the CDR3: TGTGCCAGCAGCCAAGATTTGAGTGGGGCCGGTGGGGCCCAGCATTTT. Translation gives CASSQDLSGAGGAQHF.

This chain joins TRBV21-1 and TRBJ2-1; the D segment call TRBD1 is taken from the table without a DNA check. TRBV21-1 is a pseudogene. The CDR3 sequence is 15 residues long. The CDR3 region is CASSKAGQGDNEQFF. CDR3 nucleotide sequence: TGTGCCAGCAGCAAAGCGGGACAGGGTGACAATGAGCAGTTCTTC.

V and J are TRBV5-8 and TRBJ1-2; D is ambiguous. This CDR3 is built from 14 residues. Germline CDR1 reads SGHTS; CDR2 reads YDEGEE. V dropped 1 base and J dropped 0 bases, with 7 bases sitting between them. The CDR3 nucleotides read TGTGCCAGCAGCTTGTACAGTGCTAACTATGGCTACACCTTC. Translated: CASSLYSANYGYTF.

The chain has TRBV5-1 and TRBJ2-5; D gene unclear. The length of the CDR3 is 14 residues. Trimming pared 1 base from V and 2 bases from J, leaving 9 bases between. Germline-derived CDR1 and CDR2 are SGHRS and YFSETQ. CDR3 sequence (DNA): TGCGCCAGCAGCTTGACAGTGAATCAAGAGACCCAGTACTTC. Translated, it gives CASSLTVNQETQYF.

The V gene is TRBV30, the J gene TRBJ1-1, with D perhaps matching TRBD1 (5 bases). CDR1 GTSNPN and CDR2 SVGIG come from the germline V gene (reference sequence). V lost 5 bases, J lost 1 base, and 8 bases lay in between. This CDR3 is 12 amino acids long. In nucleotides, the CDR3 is TGTGCCTGGGGCAGGGAGAACACTGAAGCTTTCTTT. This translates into CAWGRENTEAFF.

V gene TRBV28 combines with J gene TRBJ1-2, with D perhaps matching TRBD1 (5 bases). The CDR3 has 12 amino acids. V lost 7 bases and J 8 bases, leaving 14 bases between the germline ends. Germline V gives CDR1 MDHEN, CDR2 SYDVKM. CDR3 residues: CASTPGGAGYTF. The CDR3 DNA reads TGTGCCAGCACCCCAGGAGGGGCAGGCTACACCTTC.

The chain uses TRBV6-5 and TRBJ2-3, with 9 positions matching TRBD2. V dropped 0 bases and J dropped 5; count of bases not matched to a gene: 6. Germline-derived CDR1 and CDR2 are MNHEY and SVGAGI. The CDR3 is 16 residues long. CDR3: CASSYSAGGRQDTQYF. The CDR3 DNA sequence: TGTGCCAGCAGTTACTCTGCGGGGGGGCGTCAAGATACGCAGTATTTT.

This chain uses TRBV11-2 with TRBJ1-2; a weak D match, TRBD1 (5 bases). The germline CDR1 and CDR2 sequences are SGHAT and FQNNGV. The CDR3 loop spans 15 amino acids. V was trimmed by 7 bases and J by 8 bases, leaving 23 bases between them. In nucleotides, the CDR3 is TGTGCCAGCACCTCGCTTAGAGGGACTGTTGACGGCTACACCTTC. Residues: CASTSLRGTVDGYTF.

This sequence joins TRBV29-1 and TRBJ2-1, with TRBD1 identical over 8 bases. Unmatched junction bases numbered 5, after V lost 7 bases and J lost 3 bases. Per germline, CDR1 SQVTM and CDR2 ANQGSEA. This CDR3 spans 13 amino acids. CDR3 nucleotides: TGCAGCGCGGGACAGGCGAGCTACAATGAGCAGTTCTTC. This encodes CSAGQASYNEQFF.

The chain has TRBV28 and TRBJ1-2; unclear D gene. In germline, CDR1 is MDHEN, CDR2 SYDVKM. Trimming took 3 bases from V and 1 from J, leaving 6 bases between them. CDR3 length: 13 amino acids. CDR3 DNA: TGTGCCAGCAGTTTTCGGTATAACTATGGCTACACCTTC. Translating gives CASSFRYNYGYTF.

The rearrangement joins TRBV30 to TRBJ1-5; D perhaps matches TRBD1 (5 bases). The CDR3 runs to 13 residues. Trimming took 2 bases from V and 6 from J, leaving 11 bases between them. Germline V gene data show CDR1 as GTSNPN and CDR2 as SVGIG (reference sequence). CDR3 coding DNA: TGTGCCTGGAGTCGGCAGGGCAGTCAGCCCCAGCATTTT. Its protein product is CAWSRQGSQPQHF.

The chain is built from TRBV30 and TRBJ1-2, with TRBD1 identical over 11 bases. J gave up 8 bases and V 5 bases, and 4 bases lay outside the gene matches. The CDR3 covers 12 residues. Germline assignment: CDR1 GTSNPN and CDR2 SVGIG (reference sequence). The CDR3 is CAWGQGATGYTF. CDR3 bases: TGTGCCTGGGGACAGGGGGCGACGGGCTACACCTTC.

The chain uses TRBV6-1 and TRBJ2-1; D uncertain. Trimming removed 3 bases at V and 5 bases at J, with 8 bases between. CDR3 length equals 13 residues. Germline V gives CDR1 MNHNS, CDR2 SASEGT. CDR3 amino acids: CASSESVNNEQFF. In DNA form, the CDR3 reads TGTGCCAGCAGTGAGAGTGTGAACAATGAGCAGTTCTTC.

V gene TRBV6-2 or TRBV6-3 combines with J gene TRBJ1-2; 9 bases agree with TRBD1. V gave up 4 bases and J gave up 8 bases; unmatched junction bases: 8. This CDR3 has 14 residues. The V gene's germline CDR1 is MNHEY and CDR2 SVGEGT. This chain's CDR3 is CASSFAGTGIGYTF. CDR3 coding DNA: TGTGCCAGCAGTTTCGCCGGGACAGGGATCGGCTACACCTTC.

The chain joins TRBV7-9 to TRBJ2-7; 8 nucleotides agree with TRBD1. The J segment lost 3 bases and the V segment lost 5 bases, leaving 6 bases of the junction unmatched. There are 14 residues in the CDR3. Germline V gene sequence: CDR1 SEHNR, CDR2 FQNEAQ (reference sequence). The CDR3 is CASSPRTGHYEQYF. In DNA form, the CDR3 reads TGTGCCAGCAGCCCTAGGACAGGGCACTACGAGCAGTACTTC.

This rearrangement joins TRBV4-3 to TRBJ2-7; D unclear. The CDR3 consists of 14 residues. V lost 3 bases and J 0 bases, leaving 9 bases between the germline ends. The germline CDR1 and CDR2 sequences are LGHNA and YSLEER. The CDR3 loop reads CASSQERRSYEQYF. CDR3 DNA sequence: TGCGCCAGCAGCCAGGAGAGGCGCTCCTACGAGCAGTACTTC.

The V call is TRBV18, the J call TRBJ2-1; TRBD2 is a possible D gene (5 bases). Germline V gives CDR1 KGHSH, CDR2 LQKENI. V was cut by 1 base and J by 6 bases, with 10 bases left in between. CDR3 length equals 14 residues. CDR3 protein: CASSPRRRPNEQFF. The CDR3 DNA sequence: TGTGCCAGCTCACCACGGAGGAGACCCAATGAGCAGTTCTTC.

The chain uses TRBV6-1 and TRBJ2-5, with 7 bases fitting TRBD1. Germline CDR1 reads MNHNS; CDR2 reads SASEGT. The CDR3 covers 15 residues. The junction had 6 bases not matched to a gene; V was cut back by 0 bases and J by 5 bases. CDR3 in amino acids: CASSEARDRFETQYF. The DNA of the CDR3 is TGTGCCAGCAGTGAAGCGAGGGACAGATTCGAGACCCAGTACTTC.

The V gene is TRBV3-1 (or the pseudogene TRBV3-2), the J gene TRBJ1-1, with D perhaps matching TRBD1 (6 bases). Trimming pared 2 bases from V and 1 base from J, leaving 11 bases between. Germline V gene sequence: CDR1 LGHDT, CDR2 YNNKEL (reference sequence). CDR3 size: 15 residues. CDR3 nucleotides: TGTGCCAGCAGCCAACGGGGGGCGCAGAACACTGAAGCTTTCTTT. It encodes CASSQRGAQNTEAFF.

CDR3 amino acids: CASRTGDYGYTF. CDR3 nucleotide sequence: TGCGCCTCACGGACAGGGGACTATGGCTACACCTTC. The chain employs TRBV5-1 and TRBJ1-2; 9 nucleotides agree with TRBD1. The CDR3 spans 12 residues. After removal of 10 bases from V and 3 bases from J, the junction contained 4 bases not matched to a gene. Germline V gives CDR1 SGHRS, CDR2 YFSETQ.

The CDR3 bases are TGTGCCAGCAGTGAAGCAGGGCGGGGGGAGGATACGCAGTATTTT. Translation gives CASSEAGRGEDTQYF. The rearrangement joins TRBV2 to TRBJ2-3; 8 nucleotides line up with TRBD2. The CDR3 length is 15 residues. Germline values: CDR1 SNHLY, CDR2 FYNNEI. Losses at the gene ends were 0 bases for V and 6 bases for J; bases not matched to a gene: 5.

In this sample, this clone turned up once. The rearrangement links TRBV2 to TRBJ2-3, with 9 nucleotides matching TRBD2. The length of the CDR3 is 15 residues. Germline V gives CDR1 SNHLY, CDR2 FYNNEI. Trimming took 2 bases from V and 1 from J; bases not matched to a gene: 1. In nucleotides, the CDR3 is TGTGCCAGCAGTGAACAGCGGGGGGGCACAGATACGCAGTATTTT. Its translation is CASSEQRGGTDTQYF. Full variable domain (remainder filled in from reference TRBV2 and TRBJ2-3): EPEVTQTPSHQVTQMGQEVILRCVPISNHLYFYWYRQILGQKVEFLVSFYNNEISEKSEIFDDQFSVERPDGSNFTLKIRSTKLEDSAMYFCASSEQRGGTDTQYFGPGTRLTVL.